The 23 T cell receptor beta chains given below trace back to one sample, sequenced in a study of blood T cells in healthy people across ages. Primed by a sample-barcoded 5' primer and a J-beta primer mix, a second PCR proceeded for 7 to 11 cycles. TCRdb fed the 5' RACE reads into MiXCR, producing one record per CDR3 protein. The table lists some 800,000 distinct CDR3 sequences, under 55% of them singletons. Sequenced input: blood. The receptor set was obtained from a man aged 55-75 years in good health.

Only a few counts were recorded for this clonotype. The CDR3 spells CASSLIGEAGTAYEQYF. The DNA for the CDR3 is TGTGCCAGCAGCTTAATAGGGGAAGCCGGGACAGCCTACGAGCAGTACTTC. The chain has TRBV7-6 and TRBJ2-7, with 7 bases matching TRBD1. V lost 2 bases to trimming and J lost 2 bases; unmatched junction nucleotides: 12. The V gene's germline CDR1 is SGHVS and CDR2 FNYEAQ. The CDR3 loop spans 17 amino acids.

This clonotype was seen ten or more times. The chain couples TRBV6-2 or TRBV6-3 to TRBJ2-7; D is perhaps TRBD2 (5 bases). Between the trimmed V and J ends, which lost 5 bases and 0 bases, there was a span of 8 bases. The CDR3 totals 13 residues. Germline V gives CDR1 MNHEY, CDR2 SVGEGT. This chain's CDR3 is CASSNGISYEQYF. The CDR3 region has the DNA TGTGCCAGCAGTAACGGGATCTCCTACGAGCAGTACTTC.

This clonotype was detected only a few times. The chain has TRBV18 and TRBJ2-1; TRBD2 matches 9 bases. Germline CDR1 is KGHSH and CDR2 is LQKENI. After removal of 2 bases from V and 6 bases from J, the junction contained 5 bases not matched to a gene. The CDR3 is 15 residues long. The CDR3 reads CASSPFAGGPNEQFF. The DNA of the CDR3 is TGTGCCAGCTCACCATTTGCGGGGGGGCCCAATGAGCAGTTCTTC.

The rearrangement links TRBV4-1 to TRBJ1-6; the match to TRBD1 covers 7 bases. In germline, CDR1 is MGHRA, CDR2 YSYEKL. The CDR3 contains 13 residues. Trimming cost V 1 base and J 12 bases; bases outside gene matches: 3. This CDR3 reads CASSQGQGLPLHF. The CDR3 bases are TGCGCCAGCAGCCAAGGACAGGGCTTACCCCTCCACTTT.

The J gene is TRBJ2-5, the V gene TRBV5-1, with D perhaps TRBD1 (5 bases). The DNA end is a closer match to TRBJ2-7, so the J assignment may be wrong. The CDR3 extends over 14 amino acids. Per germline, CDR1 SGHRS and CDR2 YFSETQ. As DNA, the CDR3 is TGCGCCAGCAGCCCCGTTGACAGACACTACGAGCAGTACTTC. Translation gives CASSPVDRHYEQYF.

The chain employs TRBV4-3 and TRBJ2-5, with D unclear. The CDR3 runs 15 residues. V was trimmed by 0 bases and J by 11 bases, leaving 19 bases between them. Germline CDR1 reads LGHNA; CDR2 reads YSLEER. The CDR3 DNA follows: TGCGCCAGCAGCCAAGATTTCGGATTTGCCAATGAGCAGTACTTC. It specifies CASSQDFGFANEQYF.

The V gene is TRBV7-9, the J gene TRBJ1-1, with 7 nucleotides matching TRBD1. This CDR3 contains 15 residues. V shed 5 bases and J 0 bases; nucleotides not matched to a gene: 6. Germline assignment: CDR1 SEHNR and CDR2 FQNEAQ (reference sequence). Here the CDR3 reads CASSRWTGLNTEAFF. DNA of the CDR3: TGTGCCAGCAGCCGCTGGACAGGCCTGAACACTGAAGCTTTCTTT.

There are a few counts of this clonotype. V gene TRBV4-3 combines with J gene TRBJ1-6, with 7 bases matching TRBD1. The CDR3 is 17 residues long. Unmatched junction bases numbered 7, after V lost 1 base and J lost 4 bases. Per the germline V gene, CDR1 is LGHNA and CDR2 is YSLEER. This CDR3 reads CASSQGATGAYNSPLHF. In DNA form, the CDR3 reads TGCGCCAGCAGCCAAGGAGCAACAGGGGCTTATAATTCACCCCTCCACTTT.

The CDR3 here is CASSWDTQYGYTF. The DNA for the CDR3 is TGCGCCAGCAGCTGGGACACTCAATACGGCTACACCTTC. The chain is built from TRBV5-1 and TRBJ1-2; tentative D call: TRBD1 (6 bases). The germline V and J ends were trimmed by 3 bases and 8 bases, with 14 bases remaining between them. This CDR3 is built from 13 residues. CDR1 is SGHRS, CDR2 YFSETQ, per germline.

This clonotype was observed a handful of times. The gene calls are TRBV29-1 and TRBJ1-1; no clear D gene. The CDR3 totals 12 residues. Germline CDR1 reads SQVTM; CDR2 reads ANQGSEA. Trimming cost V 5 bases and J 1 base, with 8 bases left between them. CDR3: CSVPGRNTEAFF. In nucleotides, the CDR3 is TGCAGCGTTCCAGGCCGGAACACTGAAGCTTTCTTT. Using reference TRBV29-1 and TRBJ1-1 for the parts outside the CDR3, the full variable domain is SAVISQKPSRDICQRGTSLTIQCQVDSQVTMMFWYRQQPGQSLTLIATANQGSEATYESGFVIDKFPISRPNLTFSTLTVSNMSPEDSSIYLCSVPGRNTEAFFGQGTRLTVV.

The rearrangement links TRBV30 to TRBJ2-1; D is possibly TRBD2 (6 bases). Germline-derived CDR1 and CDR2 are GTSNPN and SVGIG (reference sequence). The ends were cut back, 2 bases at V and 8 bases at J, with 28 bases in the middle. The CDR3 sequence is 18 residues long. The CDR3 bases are TGTGCCTGGAGTCCTCGACCGAAATTAGCGGAGTTTAACGATGAGCAGTTCTTC. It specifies CAWSPRPKLAEFNDEQFF.

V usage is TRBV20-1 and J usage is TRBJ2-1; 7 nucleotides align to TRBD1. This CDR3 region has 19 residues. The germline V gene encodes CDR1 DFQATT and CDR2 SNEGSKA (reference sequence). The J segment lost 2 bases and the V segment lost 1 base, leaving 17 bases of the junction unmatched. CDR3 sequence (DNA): TGCAGTGCTAGAGGTCCGGGACAGAGGGCTTACCCACCCTACAATGAGCAGTTCTTC. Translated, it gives CSARGPGQRAYPPYNEQFF.

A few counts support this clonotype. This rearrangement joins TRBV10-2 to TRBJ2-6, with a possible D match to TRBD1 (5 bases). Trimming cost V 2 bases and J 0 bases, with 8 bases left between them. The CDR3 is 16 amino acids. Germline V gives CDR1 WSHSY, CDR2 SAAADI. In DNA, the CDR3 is TGCGCCAGCAGTGAGATGGGGCCCTCTGGGGCCAACGTCCTGACTTTC. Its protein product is CASSEMGPSGANVLTF.

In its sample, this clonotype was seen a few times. CDR3 loop: CASSQGPAGSSETQYF. In DNA, the CDR3 is TGTGCCAGCAGCCAGGGACCGGCGGGATCGTCGGAGACCCAGTACTTC. This chain links TRBV13 with TRBJ2-5, with a weak D call TRBD2 (6 bases). The CDR3 has 16 residues. V was pared by 5 bases and J by 5 bases, with 21 bases between. Germline V gene sequence: CDR1 PRHDT, CDR2 FYEKMQ (reference sequence).

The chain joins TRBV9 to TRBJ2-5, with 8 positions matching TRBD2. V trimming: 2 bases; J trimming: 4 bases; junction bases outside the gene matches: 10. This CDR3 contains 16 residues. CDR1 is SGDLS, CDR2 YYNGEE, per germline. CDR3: CASSVSPGLEGETQYF. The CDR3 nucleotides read TGTGCCAGCAGCGTTAGTCCGGGACTAGAAGGAGAGACCCAGTACTTC.

CDR3 in amino acids: CASGRNRDSQETQYF. The DNA for the CDR3 is TGCGCCAGCGGACGAAACCGGGACAGCCAAGAGACCCAGTACTTC. The chain has TRBV5-1 and TRBJ2-5; TRBD1 agrees at 7 bases. CDR1 is SGHRS, CDR2 YFSETQ, per germline. With V trimmed by 7 bases and J by 1 base, 10 bases remained unmatched. The CDR3 is 15 amino acids.

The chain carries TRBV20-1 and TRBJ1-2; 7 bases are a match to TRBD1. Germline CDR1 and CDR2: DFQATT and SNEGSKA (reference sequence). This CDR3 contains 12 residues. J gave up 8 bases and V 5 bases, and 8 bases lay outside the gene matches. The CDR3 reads CSAVTGWGGYTF. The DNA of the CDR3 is TGCAGTGCTGTGACAGGGTGGGGGGGCTACACCTTC.

The CDR3 sequence: CASRGGRSNQPQHF. CDR3 in DNA: TGTGCCAGCAGGGGGGGGCGAAGCAATCAGCCCCAGCATTTT. This chain connects TRBV7-2 to TRBJ1-5; D might be TRBD1 (6 bases). This CDR3 is 14 amino acids long. Trimming took 6 bases from V and 1 from J, leaving 10 bases between them. CDR1 is SGHTA and CDR2 is FQGNSA in the germline V gene. The whole variable domain, remainder taken from reference TRBV7-2 and TRBJ1-5, is GAGVSQSPSNKVTEKGKDVELRCDPISGHTALYWYRQSLGQGLEFLIYFQGNSAPDKSGLPSDRFSAERTGGSVSTLTIQRTQQEDSAVYLCASRGGRSNQPQHFGDGTRLSIL.

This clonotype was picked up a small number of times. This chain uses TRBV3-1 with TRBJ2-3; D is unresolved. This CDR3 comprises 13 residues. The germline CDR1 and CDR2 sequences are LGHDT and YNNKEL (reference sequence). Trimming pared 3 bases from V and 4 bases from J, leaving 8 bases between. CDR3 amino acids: CASSQARADTQYF. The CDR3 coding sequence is TGTGCCAGCAGCCAGGCCCGCGCAGATACGCAGTATTTT.

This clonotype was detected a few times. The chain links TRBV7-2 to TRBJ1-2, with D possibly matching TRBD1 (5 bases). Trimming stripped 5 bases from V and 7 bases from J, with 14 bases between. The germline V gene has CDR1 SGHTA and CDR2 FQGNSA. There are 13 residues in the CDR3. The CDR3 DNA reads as TGTGCCAGCAGCGTGAGTTGGGGCCGTGGCTACACCTTC. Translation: CASSVSWGRGYTF.

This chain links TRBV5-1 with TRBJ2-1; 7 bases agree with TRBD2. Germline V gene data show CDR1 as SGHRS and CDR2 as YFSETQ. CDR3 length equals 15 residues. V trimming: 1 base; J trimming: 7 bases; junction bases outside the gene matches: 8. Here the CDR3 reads CASSLNGGSGNEQFF. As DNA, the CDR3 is TGCGCCAGCAGCTTGAACGGGGGGTCGGGAAATGAGCAGTTCTTC.

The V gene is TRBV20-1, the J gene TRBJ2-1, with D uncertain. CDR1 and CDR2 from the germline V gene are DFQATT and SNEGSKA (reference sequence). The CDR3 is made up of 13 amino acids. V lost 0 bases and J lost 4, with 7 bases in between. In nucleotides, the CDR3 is TGCAGTGCTAGAGATCGAACTTACAATGAGCAGTTCTTC. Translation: CSARDRTYNEQFF.

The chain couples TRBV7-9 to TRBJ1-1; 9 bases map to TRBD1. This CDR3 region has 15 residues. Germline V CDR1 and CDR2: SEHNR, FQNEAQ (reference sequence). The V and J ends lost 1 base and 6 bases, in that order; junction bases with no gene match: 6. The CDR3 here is CASSLGTGVRAEAFF. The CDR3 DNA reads TGTGCCAGCAGCTTAGGGACAGGGGTAAGAGCTGAAGCTTTCTTT.